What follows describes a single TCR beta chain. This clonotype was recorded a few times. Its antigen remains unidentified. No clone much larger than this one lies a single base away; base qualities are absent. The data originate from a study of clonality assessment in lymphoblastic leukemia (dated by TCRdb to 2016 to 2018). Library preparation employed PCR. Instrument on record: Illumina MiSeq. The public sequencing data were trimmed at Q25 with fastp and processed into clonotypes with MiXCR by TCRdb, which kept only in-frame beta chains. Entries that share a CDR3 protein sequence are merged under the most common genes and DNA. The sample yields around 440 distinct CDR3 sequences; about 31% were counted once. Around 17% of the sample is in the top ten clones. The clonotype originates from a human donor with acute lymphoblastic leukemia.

The CDR3 region reads CATMSGTGGEKLFF. The DNA sequence follows: TGTGCCACAATGAGCGGGACAGGGGGTGAAAAACTGTTTTTT. This sequence uses TRBV2 and TRBJ1-4, with 11 bases aligning to TRBD1. Trimmed from V: 10 bases; trimmed from J: 7 bases; junction bases lacking a gene match: 8. CDR1 and CDR2 were assigned from the germline V gene as SNHLY and FYNNEI. The CDR3 sequence holds 14 residues, the cysteine and phenylalanine included. Only the CDR3 DNA is retained, 42 bases long and in frame from the first base.